Listed below are T cell receptor beta chains from one sample, sequenced in a study of T cells in localized non-small cell lung cancer. Measured with immunoSEQ multiplex PCR; TCRdb has only the in-frame clones, and not every one. The sample has approximately 9,000 clones, under 95% seen once; the top ten hold 7.5%. The sequences come from peripheral blood, collected before any cancer treatment. The receptors originated from a woman between 35 and 70 years old with stage I squamous cell lung carcinoma. Each CDR3 is given with its conserved first and last residue. D genes are given only for firm matches. Rows give clone size only sometimes, using once, few, many, or a class for an expanded clone.

size: .; V: TRBV7-9; D: TRBD1; J: TRBJ1-2; DNA: TGTGCCAGCAGCTTCGGGACAGGGGTTAGTAGCGGCTACACCTTC; CDR3: CASSFGTGVSSGYTF
size: .; V: TRBV30; D: .; J: TRBJ1-6; DNA: TGTGCCTGGAGTGGAGGACAGATCAAAAACTTT; CDR3: CAWSGGQIKNF
size: .; V: TRBV11-2; D: .; J: TRBJ2-7; DNA: TGTGCCAGCAGCTGGAGACACTACGAGCAGTACTTC; CDR3: CASSWRHYEQYF
size: .; V: TRBV19; D: .; J: TRBJ2-7; DNA: TGTGCCAGTAGTCCAATAGCGGAGACCTACGAGCAGTACTTC; CDR3: CASSPIAETYEQYF
size: .; V: TRBV5-1; D: .; J: TRBJ1-5; DNA: TGCGCCAGCAGCACGACAGCTCCCCTTAGCAATCAGCCCCAGCATTTT; CDR3: CASSTTAPLSNQPQHF
size: .; V: TRBV11-3; D: .; J: TRBJ2-2; DNA: TGTGCAACTAAACCCCCAGGGGTTGGGGGGACCGGGGAGCTGTTTTTT; CDR3: CATKPPGVGGTGELFF
size: .; V: TRBV7-9; D: TRBD1; J: TRBJ2-2; DNA: TGTGCCGGCCTGACAGGGGCGTTCAGCACCGGGGAGCTGTTTTTT; CDR3: CAGLTGAFSTGELFF
size: .; V: TRBV6-5; D: TRBD2; J: TRBJ2-7; DNA: TGTGCCAGCTGCGCGGGACTAGCGTCCTACGAGCAGTACTTC; CDR3: CASCAGLASYEQYF
size: .; V: TRBV18; D: .; J: TRBJ1-6; DNA: TGTGCCAGCTCACCACGGTTGCAGGGAGCGGGGTCACCCCTCCACTTT; CDR3: CASSPRLQGAGSPLHF
size: .; V: TRBV30; D: TRBD2; J: TRBJ2-1; DNA: TGTGCCTGGAATCGAGCGGGGGGCCATGAGCAGTTCTTC; CDR3: CAWNRAGGHEQFF
size: .; V: TRBV29-1; D: .; J: TRBJ2-1; DNA: TGCAGCGTTGATGGGCTGGCCTTAACACCCAATGAGCAGTTCTTC; CDR3: CSVDGLALTPNEQFF
size: few; V: TRBV29-1; D: .; J: TRBJ1-1; DNA: TGCAGCGGGTTGGGAGACACTGAAGCTTTCTTT; CDR3: CSGLGDTEAFF
size: .; V: TRBV7-9; D: .; J: TRBJ1-1; DNA: TGTGCCAGCAGCCCGCCGTTGAACACTGAAGCTTTCTTT; CDR3: CASSPPLNTEAFF
size: .; V: TRBV9; D: .; J: TRBJ1-4; DNA: TGTGCCAGCAGCGTAGAAGGGGCGACTAATGAAAAACTGTTTTTT; CDR3: CASSVEGATNEKLFF
size: .; V: TRBV10-1; D: TRBD2; J: TRBJ2-1; DNA: TGCGCCAGCAGTGAGTACGGCGGGGGGATCCCCAATGAGCAGTTCTTC; CDR3: CASSEYGGGIPNEQFF
size: .; V: TRBV2; D: .; J: TRBJ2-5; DNA: TGTGCCAGCAGCGGAGGTTGGCGTCAAGAGACCCAGTACTTC; CDR3: CASSGGWRQETQYF
size: .; V: TRBV2; D: .; J: TRBJ2-2; DNA: TGTGCCAGCAGTGTCGAGCAGAACACCGGGGAGCTGTTTTTT; CDR3: CASSVEQNTGELFF
size: .; V: TRBV6-6; D: TRBD2; J: TRBJ2-7; DNA: TGTGCCAGCAGAAACTCGGGAACTAGCGGCGAGCAGTACTTC; CDR3: CASRNSGTSGEQYF
size: .; V: TRBV7-8; D: TRBD1; J: TRBJ1-5; DNA: TGTGCCAGCAGCACCAGGACAGGGGATTATCAGCCCCAGCATTTT; CDR3: CASSTRTGDYQPQHF
size: .; V: TRBV18; D: .; J: TRBJ2-2; DNA: TGTGCCAGCTCACCACCGGCGGGTCAAAACACCGGGGAGCTGTTTTTT; CDR3: CASSPPAGQNTGELFF
size: .; V: TRBV7-9; D: .; J: TRBJ2-7; DNA: TGTGCCAGCAGCTCCCGGACTTTCCCCTACGAGCAGTACTTC; CDR3: CASSSRTFPYEQYF
size: .; V: TRBV30; D: .; J: TRBJ2-2; DNA: TGTGCCTGGAGTGTACGGGGCGGGACCGGGGAGCTGTTTTTT; CDR3: CAWSVRGGTGELFF
size: .; V: TRBV5-5; D: TRBD2; J: TRBJ2-7; DNA: TGTGCCAGCAGCTTTCGCGGGGGGCCCTCCGAGCAGTACTTC; CDR3: CASSFRGGPSEQYF
size: .; V: TRBV9; D: .; J: TRBJ2-3; DNA: TGTGCCAGCAGCGTAGAAGGGGCCCCTACAGATACGCAGTATTTT; CDR3: CASSVEGAPTDTQYF
size: once; V: TRBV6-6; D: .; J: TRBJ1-2; DNA: TGTGCCAGCAGTCCCCGGGATTTCTATGGCTACACCTTC; CDR3: CASSPRDFYGYTF
size: .; V: TRBV7-2; D: TRBD1; J: TRBJ1-1; DNA: TGTGCCAGCAGCCCGACAGGGAGGAACACTGAAGCTTTCTTT; CDR3: CASSPTGRNTEAFF
size: .; V: TRBV25-1; D: .; J: TRBJ2-4; DNA: TGTGCCAGCAGTGAGGCAGGCTCCCTAAGGCCCTACTTC; CDR3: CASSEAGSLRPYF
size: .; V: TRBV2; D: .; J: TRBJ1-4; DNA: TGTGCCAGCAGTACTCAAGTGGGGCCGGTAGGAGAAAAACTGTTTTTT; CDR3: CASSTQVGPVGEKLFF
size: .; V: TRBV4-1; D: .; J: TRBJ1-2; DNA: TGCGCCAGCAGCCAAGTTCTTTCTAGCCTCTATGGCTACACCTTC; CDR3: CASSQVLSSLYGYTF
size: once; V: TRBV18; D: TRBD1; J: TRBJ2-7; DNA: TGTGCCAGCTTTACAGGGGGCCTCCCCTACGAGCAGTACTTC; CDR3: CASFTGGLPYEQYF
size: .; V: TRBV6-5; D: TRBD1; J: TRBJ1-4; DNA: TGTGCCAGCAGTTTATCCCTGACAGGGATTAATGAAAAACTGTTTTTT; CDR3: CASSLSLTGINEKLFF
size: .; V: TRBV21-1; D: .; J: TRBJ2-7; DNA: TGTGCCAGCAAGGGCAGGACCCACGAGCAGTACTTC; CDR3: CASKGRTHEQYF
size: .; V: TRBV2; D: .; J: TRBJ1-2; DNA: TGTGCCAGCAGTGTCTTGGGGCAGACTCCATATGGCTACACCTTC; CDR3: CASSVLGQTPYGYTF
size: .; V: TRBV19; D: .; J: TRBJ2-3; DNA: TGTGCCAGTAGTATAGCTGGCTCCTATAGCACAGATACGCAGTATTTT; CDR3: CASSIAGSYSTDTQYF
size: .; V: TRBV19; D: .; J: TRBJ1-3; DNA: TGTGCCACCACTAGGACCCAGCAGCCTGGAAACACCATATATTTT; CDR3: CATTRTQQPGNTIYF
size: .; V: TRBV6-5; D: TRBD2; J: TRBJ2-6; DNA: TGTGCCAGCAGTTACCGTCCGGGGGGGAGGGCCAACGTCCTGACTTTC; CDR3: CASSYRPGGRANVLTF
size: .; V: TRBV27; D: .; J: TRBJ2-7; DNA: TGTGCCAGCAGTCTGGCAGGGGGGCCCTACGAGCAGTACTTC; CDR3: CASSLAGGPYEQYF